These 3 T cell receptor beta chains originate from one sample sequenced in a study of blood T cell repertoires in COVID-19. Repertoires were generated with immunoSEQ multiplex PCR, while TCRdb's copy carries only in-frame clones and drops some. The profile shows some 300,000 clones, 80% to 90% of them singletons. Sequences were obtained from peripheral blood. The receptors originated from a woman in her forties or fifties with COVID-19, enrolled during active disease.

This chain joins TRBV19 and TRBJ2-1, with TRBD2 identical over 14 bases. The CDR3 runs 16 residues. Trimming cost V 4 bases and J 6 bases; bases outside gene matches: 5. The V gene's germline CDR1 is LNHDA and CDR2 SQIVND (reference sequence). The CDR3 reads CASSKEGTSGSNEQFF. In nucleotides, the CDR3 is TGTGCCAGTAGTAAAGAAGGGACTAGCGGGAGCAATGAGCAGTTCTTC.

This chain connects TRBV12-5 to TRBJ2-7; D gene ambiguous. Trimming removed 3 bases at V and 3 bases at J, with 18 bases between. The CDR3 sequence is 16 residues long. Germline CDR1 LGHNT, CDR2 FRNRAP. CDR3 DNA sequence: TGTGCTAGTGGTTTCCGCCAGGAAAATCACGTCTACGAGCAGTACTTC. Its translation: CASGFRQENHVYEQYF.

V gene TRBV4-3 combines with J gene TRBJ2-5; perhaps TRBD2 as D (6 bases). CDR1 is LGHNA and CDR2 is YSLEER in the germline V gene. The CDR3 is 14 residues long. Trimming left V 4 bases short and J 2 bases short, with 11 bases between. CDR3 loop: CASSPGDHQETQYF. CDR3 DNA: TGCGCCAGCAGCCCGGGGGACCATCAAGAGACCCAGTACTTC.